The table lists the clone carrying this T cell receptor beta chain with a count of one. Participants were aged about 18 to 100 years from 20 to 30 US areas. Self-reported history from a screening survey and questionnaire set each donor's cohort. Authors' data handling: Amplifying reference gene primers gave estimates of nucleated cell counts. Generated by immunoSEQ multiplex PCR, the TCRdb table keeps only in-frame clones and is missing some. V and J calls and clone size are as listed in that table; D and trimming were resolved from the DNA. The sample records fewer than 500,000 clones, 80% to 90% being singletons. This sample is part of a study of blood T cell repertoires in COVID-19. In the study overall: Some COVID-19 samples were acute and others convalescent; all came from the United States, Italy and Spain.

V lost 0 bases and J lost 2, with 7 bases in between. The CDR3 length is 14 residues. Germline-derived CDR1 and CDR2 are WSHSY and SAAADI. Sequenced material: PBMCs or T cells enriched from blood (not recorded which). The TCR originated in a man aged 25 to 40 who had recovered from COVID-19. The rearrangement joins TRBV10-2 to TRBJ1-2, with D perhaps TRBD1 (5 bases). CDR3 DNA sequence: TGCGCCAGCAGTGAGTCCGACAGCAACTATGGCTACACCTTC. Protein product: CASSESDSNYGYTF.